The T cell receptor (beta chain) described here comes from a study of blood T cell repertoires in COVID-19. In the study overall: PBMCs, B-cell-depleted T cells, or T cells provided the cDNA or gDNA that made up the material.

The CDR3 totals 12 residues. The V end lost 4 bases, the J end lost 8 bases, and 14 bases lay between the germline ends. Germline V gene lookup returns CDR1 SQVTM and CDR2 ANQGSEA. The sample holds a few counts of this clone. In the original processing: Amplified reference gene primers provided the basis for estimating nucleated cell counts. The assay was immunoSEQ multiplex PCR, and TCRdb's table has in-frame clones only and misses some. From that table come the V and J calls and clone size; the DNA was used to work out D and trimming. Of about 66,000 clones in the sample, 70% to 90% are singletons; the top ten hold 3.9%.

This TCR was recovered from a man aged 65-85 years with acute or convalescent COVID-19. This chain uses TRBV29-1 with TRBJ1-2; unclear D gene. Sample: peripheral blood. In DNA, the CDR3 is TGCAGCGTTGGCCAGGCCGTTATGGGCTACACCTTC. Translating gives CSVGQAVMGYTF.